Listed here is a single TCR beta chain. Its antigen is not identified. Germline-derived CDR1 and CDR2 are MNHEY and SVGAGI. This CDR3 has 14 amino acids. For TCR beta, cDNA was produced by 5'RACE template switching with UMIs. With the 5' RACE reads reprocessed, TCRdb shows one record per CDR3 protein and no DNA. The sample spans fewer than 400,000 distinct CDR3 sequences; the ten largest clones claim roughly 5.2%. The data stem from a study of T cells expressing NK-cell markers. Study as a whole: Underlying the TCR beta repertoires were sorted CD3+CD56+NKG2C+, CD3+CD56+NKG2C- and CD3+CD56-NKG2C+ T cells. The authors sequenced eight donors, of whom seven were HCMV-seropositive and one was seronegative.

Study-wide results and caveats: One observes that, in four donors, these clonotypes were also the leading ones within the CD3+CD56-NKG2C+ fraction.

The genes are TRBV6-5 and TRBJ1-1. The sequence derives from a man aged 18-70 years in good health. Sequencing input: blood T cells: a sorted CD56 or NKG2C T cell subset, CD4+ or CD8+ T cells, or bulk PBMC T cells (not recorded which). CDR3 in amino acids: CASSYSIGVDEAFF.